The present TCR beta chain was sequenced within a study of T cell responses to AZD1222 COVID-19 vaccine. The data were produced by immunoSEQ multiplex PCR, yet TCRdb's version contains in-frame clones alone and is incomplete. The profile shows about 150,000 clones, 90% to 95% of them singletons. The clonotype comes from an adult who received the AZD1222 COVID-19 vaccine. The specimen was peripheral blood, collected 28 days after the second AZD1222 dose.

The CDR3 sequence: CASSLGTGGREQYF. The CDR3 DNA is TGTGCCAGCAGCCTCGGGACAGGGGGCAGGGAGCAGTACTTC. This chain joins TRBV7-8 and TRBJ2-7; 12 bases line up with TRBD1. This CDR3 is 14 amino acids long. Trimming at V came to 5 bases and at J to 7 bases, leaving 6 bases not matched to a gene. Germline CDR1 SGHVS, CDR2 FQNEAQ.